This is a list of T cell receptor beta chains from one sample in a study of molecular identifiers for immune sequencing clone quantification. TCRdb reprocessed the PCR reads with MiXCR, giving one entry per CDR3 protein. The data contain about 640,000 distinct CDR3 sequences, roughly 21% of them seen just once; the ten biggest clones take up 0.7% to 1%. Sequenced input: naive CD8+ T cells from blood, with Jurkat cell RNA spiked in. All receptors derive from a human donor in good health. Some libraries in this study had Jurkat cell RNA spiked in. Both conserved end residues are part of each CDR3. The order of the fields is J gene, clone size, V gene, D gene, CDR3 protein, CDR3 DNA. A D gene is named only where the DNA matches it firmly. Clone size is shown for a subset of rows, as once, few, many or a class of expanded clone.

J: TRBJ1-1
size: few
V: TRBV10-3
D: .
CDR3: CAISEFDTVNTEAFF
DNA: TGTGCCATCAGTGAGTTCGACACAGTGAACACTGAAGCTTTCTTT

J: TRBJ2-1
size: few
V: TRBV20-1
D: .
CDR3: CSASPSVEQFF
DNA: TGCAGTGCTAGCCCTAGCGTTGAGCAGTTCTTC

J: TRBJ1-6
size: few
V: TRBV6-5
D: TRBD1
CDR3: CASSPIGDSVGSPLHF
DNA: TGTGCCAGCAGCCCGATTGGGGACAGCGTAGGTTCACCCCTCCACTTT

J: TRBJ2-7
size: many
V: TRBV7-9
D: .
CDR3: CASSPQRSYEQYF
DNA: TGTGCCAGCAGCCCTCAGAGGTCCTACGAGCAGTACTTC

J: TRBJ1-1
size: few
V: TRBV10-3
D: .
CDR3: CAISEHTEAFF
DNA: TGTGCCATCAGTGAGCACACTGAAGCTTTCTTT

J: TRBJ2-1
size: few
V: TRBV4-1
D: .
CDR3: CASSQVLGTIYNEQFF
DNA: TGCGCCAGCAGCCAAGTCCTAGGGACAATCTACAATGAGCAGTTCTTC

J: TRBJ1-5
size: many
V: TRBV6-2/TRBV6-3
D: .
CDR3: CASRTDYSNQPQHF
DNA: TGTGCCAGCCGGACGGATTATAGCAATCAGCCCCAGCATTTT

J: TRBJ2-7
size: many
V: TRBV28
D: TRBD1
CDR3: CASSPRDRDAEQYF
DNA: TGTGCCAGCAGTCCCCGGGACAGGGATGCCGAGCAGTACTTC

J: TRBJ2-1
size: once
V: TRBV12-3/TRBV12-4
D: .
CDR3: CASSPKPVERAKGEQSF
DNA: TGTGCCAGCAGCCCCAAGCCGGTTGAGAGAGCTAAAGGTGAGCAGTCCTTC

J: TRBJ2-7
size: many
V: TRBV19
D: TRBD2
CDR3: CASSILLAGTYEQYF
DNA: TGTGCCAGTAGTATACTACTAGCGGGGACCTACGAGCAGTACTTC

J: TRBJ2-7
size: once
V: TRBV12-3/TRBV12-4
D: TRBD1
CDR3: CASSFRVTGEYERYF
DNA: TGTGCCAGCAGTTTCAGGGTGACAGGGGAGTACGAGCGGTACTTC

J: TRBJ1-1
size: many
V: TRBV27
D: .
CDR3: CASSFRTAAGAFF
DNA: TGTGCCAGCAGTTTTCGGACAGCCGCTGGGGCTTTCTTT

J: TRBJ2-2
size: few
V: TRBV30
D: TRBD2
CDR3: CAWSDGGGAAGELFF
DNA: TGTGCCTGGAGTGACGGGGGAGGGGCGGCCGGGGAGCTGTTTTTT

J: TRBJ2-7
size: many
V: TRBV30
D: .
CDR3: CAWSGLISSYEQYF
DNA: TGTGCCTGGAGTGGTTTAATCAGCTCCTACGAGCAGTACTTC

J: TRBJ2-1
size: .
V: TRBV27
D: .
CDR3: CASSLRTVTYNEQFF
DNA: TGTGCCAGCAGTCTACGGACGGTTACCTACAATGAGCAGTTCTTC

J: TRBJ2-4
size: many
V: TRBV5-6
D: .
CDR3: CASSLNRATLAKNIQYF
DNA: TGTGCCAGCAGCTTGAACAGGGCGACGCTAGCCAAAAACATTCAGTACTTC

J: TRBJ2-1
size: many
V: TRBV6-5
D: .
CDR3: CASSYYRAKAYNEQFF
DNA: TGTGCCAGCAGTTATTACAGGGCGAAAGCCTACAATGAGCAGTTCTTC

J: TRBJ2-1
size: .
V: TRBV20-1
D: TRBD2
CDR3: CSARKPRSAGGIYNEQFF
DNA: TGCAGTGCTAGAAAACCCAGATCGGCGGGGGGAATCTACAATGAGCAGTTCTTC

J: TRBJ1-5
size: .
V: TRBV6-1
D: .
CDR3: CASSDAGSNQPQHF
DNA: TGTGCCAGCAGTGATGCCGGGAGCAATCAGCCCCAGCATTTT

J: TRBJ2-3
size: many
V: TRBV7-2
D: TRBD2
CDR3: CASSLGILAGTDTQYF
DNA: TGTGCCAGCAGCTTAGGGATTCTAGCGGGCACAGATACGCAGTATTTT

J: TRBJ1-5
size: many
V: TRBV28
D: TRBD1
CDR3: CASQPQGAWDQPQHF
DNA: TGTGCCAGCCAGCCCCAGGGGGCGTGGGACCAGCCCCAGCATTTT

J: TRBJ1-3
size: many
V: TRBV28
D: TRBD1
CDR3: CASSTGGSGNTIYF
DNA: TGTGCCAGCAGCACAGGGGGCTCTGGAAACACCATATATTTT

J: TRBJ1-1
size: many
V: TRBV7-3
D: .
CDR3: CASSLISAIADTEAFF
DNA: TGTGCCAGCAGCTTAATTAGCGCCATCGCGGACACTGAAGCTTTCTTT

J: TRBJ1-6
size: .
V: TRBV25-1
D: .
CDR3: CASNLREGSDSPLHF
DNA: TGTGCCAGCAACCTCAGGGAGGGATCTGATTCACCCCTCCACTTT

J: TRBJ1-1
size: .
V: TRBV12-3/TRBV12-4
D: .
CDR3: CASSTLAGEAFF
DNA: TGTGCCAGCAGTACGCTTGCTGGGGAAGCTTTCTTT

J: TRBJ2-3
size: many
V: TRBV5-6
D: TRBD2
CDR3: CASSLTMTSGATDTQYF
DNA: TGTGCCAGCAGCTTGACGATGACTAGCGGGGCCACAGATACGCAGTATTTT

J: TRBJ2-1
size: few
V: TRBV27
D: .
CDR3: CASSKWLGTYGNNEQFF
DNA: TGTGCCAGCAGTAAGTGGTTGGGGACCTATGGTAACAATGAGCAGTTCTTC

J: TRBJ1-2
size: few
V: TRBV12-3/TRBV12-4
D: .
CDR3: CASTKEGSPFGYTF
DNA: TGTGCCAGCACCAAGGAAGGGAGTCCTTTTGGCTACACCTTC

J: TRBJ2-2
size: few
V: TRBV9
D: .
CDR3: CASSVREWDLRTTGELFF
DNA: TGTGCCAGCAGCGTAAGAGAATGGGACTTGCGCACCACCGGGGAGCTGTTTTTT

J: TRBJ2-1
size: many
V: TRBV4-3
D: TRBD2
CDR3: CASSQELTGTSGYNEQFF
DNA: TGCGCCAGCAGCCAAGAACTCACCGGGACTAGCGGATACAATGAGCAGTTCTTC

J: TRBJ2-2
size: .
V: TRBV19
D: .
CDR3: CASSIGSYTGELFF
DNA: TGTGCCAGTAGTATAGGGTCCTACACCGGGGAGCTGTTTTTT

J: TRBJ1-2
size: many
V: TRBV7-2
D: .
CDR3: CASSGPDSNYGYTF
DNA: TGTGCCAGCAGCGGGCCGGACAGCAACTATGGCTACACCTTC

J: TRBJ2-5
size: many
V: TRBV12-3/TRBV12-4
D: .
CDR3: CASSLWQGIEETQYF
DNA: TGTGCCAGCAGTTTATGGCAGGGGATAGAAGAGACCCAGTACTTC

J: TRBJ2-3
size: .
V: TRBV10-3
D: TRBD1
CDR3: CAPRRRDREILDTQYF
DNA: TGTGCCCCAAGACGCCGGGACAGGGAGATATTAGATACGCAGTATTTT

J: TRBJ1-5
size: many
V: TRBV19
D: .
CDR3: CASSDGPVQPQHF
DNA: TGTGCCAGTAGTGATGGGCCAGTTCAGCCCCAGCATTTT

J: TRBJ2-2
size: .
V: TRBV7-9
D: .
CDR3: CSSSPTITGELFF
DNA: TGTTCCAGCAGCCCGACTATCACCGGTGAGCTGTTTTTT

J: TRBJ2-7
size: many
V: TRBV11-2
D: TRBD1
CDR3: CASRPGQGFEQYF
DNA: TGTGCCAGCAGACCGGGACAGGGGTTTGAGCAGTACTTC

J: TRBJ2-7
size: few
V: TRBV19
D: TRBD2
CDR3: CASSPQELAGGVYEQYF
DNA: TGTGCCAGTAGTCCCCAAGAACTAGCGGGAGGGGTCTACGAGCAGTACTTC

J: TRBJ2-3
size: .
V: TRBV29-1
D: .
CDR3: CSVDEVADTQYF
DNA: TGCAGCGTTGATGAGGTGGCAGATACGCAGTATTTT

J: TRBJ2-1
size: many
V: TRBV4-1
D: TRBD1
CDR3: CASSQQEQGNNEQFF
DNA: TGCGCCAGCAGCCAGCAAGAACAGGGGAACAATGAGCAGTTCTTC

J: TRBJ2-3
size: many
V: TRBV7-6
D: .
CDR3: CASSFGATKLTDTQYF
DNA: TGTGCCAGCAGCTTTGGGGCGACGAAACTCACAGATACGCAGTATTTT

J: TRBJ1-1
size: .
V: TRBV9
D: .
CDR3: CAGSEGGGTEAFF
DNA: TGTGCCGGCAGCGAGGGGGGTGGTACTGAAGCTTTCTTT

J: TRBJ2-7
size: .
V: TRBV4-1
D: TRBD1
CDR3: CASSRTGTGSYEQYF
DNA: TGCGCCAGCAGCCGCACCGGGACAGGGAGCTACGAGCAGTACTTC

J: TRBJ2-3
size: many
V: TRBV13
D: TRBD2
CDR3: CASSFELAGGDTQYF
DNA: TGTGCCAGCAGCTTCGAACTAGCGGGGGGAGATACGCAGTATTTT

J: TRBJ1-1
size: few
V: TRBV25-1
D: .
CDR3: CASSDPAGRNTEAFF
DNA: TGTGCCAGCAGTGATCCTGCCGGGAGAAACACTGAAGCTTTCTTT

J: TRBJ2-7
size: many
V: TRBV20-1
D: .
CDR3: CSARGQIHEQYF
DNA: TGCAGTGCTAGAGGACAAATCCACGAGCAGTACTTC

J: TRBJ1-5
size: few
V: TRBV7-9
D: .
CDR3: CASSNRDQYGNQPQHF
DNA: TGTGCCAGCAGTAACAGGGACCAATATGGCAATCAGCCCCAGCATTTT

J: TRBJ2-1
size: .
V: TRBV7-3
D: .
CDR3: CASSPGGGGGYNEQFF
DNA: TGTGCCAGCAGCCCCGGGGGTGGAGGTGGATACAATGAGCAGTTCTTC

J: TRBJ2-3
size: many
V: TRBV11-2
D: TRBD2
CDR3: CASSRTSALSDTQYF
DNA: TGTGCCAGCAGCCGGACTAGTGCGCTTTCAGATACGCAGTATTTT

J: TRBJ2-1
size: many
V: TRBV7-9
D: TRBD1
CDR3: CASRTGTAPLNEQFF
DNA: TGTGCCAGCAGAACCGGGACAGCCCCTCTCAATGAGCAGTTCTTC

J: TRBJ2-3
size: many
V: TRBV27
D: .
CDR3: CASSPMGTDTQYF
DNA: TGTGCCAGCAGTCCTATGGGCACAGATACGCAGTATTTT

J: TRBJ2-7
size: .
V: TRBV19
D: TRBD2
CDR3: CATKQGLAYSYGQYF
DNA: TGTGCCACTAAACAGGGACTAGCGTACTCCTACGGGCAGTACTTC

J: TRBJ2-5
size: many
V: TRBV7-9
D: .
CDR3: CASSLTYQETQYF
DNA: TGTGCCAGCAGCTTAACGTACCAAGAGACCCAGTACTTC